There are many counts of the clone carrying this T cell receptor (beta chain). Its antigen is not known. The data derive from a study of T-cell reconstitution after alpha-beta-depleted transplantation in children. Overall study findings and caveats: T cells produced anew were the main source of T-cell counts and diversity one year after transplant.

TCRbeta library construction was performed incorporating unique molecular identifiers. TCRdb itself ran the PCR reads through MiXCR, one entry per CDR3 protein. The sample has about 200,000 distinct CDR3 sequences; under 8.5% are singletons. With V trimmed by 7 bases and J by 9 bases, 3 bases remained unmatched. The CDR3 length is 12 residues. The sample here was PBMCs, taken before TCRalphabeta/CD19-depleted stem cell transplant. The receptor was derived from a boy aged 2 to 9 with acute lymphoblastic leukemia, due to receive a stem cell transplant. The chain couples TRBV12-3 or TRBV12-4 to TRBJ2-3; 11 bases match TRBD2. CDR3 DNA: TGTGCCAGCACCCTAGCGGGGGGCACGCAGTATTTT. Protein: CASTLAGGTQYF.